The clone carrying this T cell receptor (beta chain) appeared a few times. Its antigen is unidentified. Trimming removed 1 base from V and 0 bases from J; junction bases left unmatched: 2. The CDR3 has 15 amino acids. Germline loops: CDR1 SEHNR, CDR2 FQNEAQ (reference sequence). Noted treatment: approximately 9-day PBMC culture with coronavirus spike peptide pools or control peptides (ViraFEST assay). The unexposed donor gave CD4+ T cells before the COVID-19 pandemic (2011-2018). Antigen-specific T cell expansion with peptide pools preceded TCR sequencing in the ViraFEST approach. The sample originates from a study of vaccination and CD4 T cells after COVID-19. Study background: A CEFX pool, an HIV-1 Nef pool, or no peptide went to control cultures.

The Oncomine TCR Beta short-read assay was applied to DNA of cultured CD4+ T cells. TCRdb processed the PCR reads anew with MiXCR; each CDR3 protein has one entry. The sample lists 8,500 to 9,500 distinct CDR3 sequences, less than 55% occurring once. The sequence was collected from a human donor in good health. Sequencing used CD4+ T cells from blood, cultured in vitro. This chain joins TRBV7-9 and TRBJ1-1; 7 bases map to TRBD1. As DNA, the CDR3 is TGTGCCAGCAGCTTAGGGGACAGACTGAACACTGAAGCTTTCTTT. It codes for CASSLGDRLNTEAFF.